The 23 T cell receptor beta chains given below trace back to one sample, sequenced in a study of Ad26.COV2.S vaccination and SARS-CoV-2 variants. Treatment: roughly 20 received Ad26.COV2.S at low or high dose, single or two shots; roughly five received placebo; per-sample allocation not given. Repertoires come from day 63 after the first vaccine or placebo injection. The protocol was immunoSEQ multiplex PCR, while the TCRdb copy is restricted to in-frame clones and leaves out a portion. The sample has a few hundred thousand clones; around nine tenths are singletons. The specimen comprised peripheral blood, sampled in a trial of Ad26.COV2.S vaccine versus placebo. The origin of the receptors is a person aged 18-60 years who received the Ad26.COV2.S COVID-19 vaccine or a placebo.

J is TRBJ1-2 and V is TRBV30; D uncertain. Germline values: CDR1 GTSNPN, CDR2 SVGIG (reference sequence). CDR3 length equals 15 residues. V was trimmed by 1 base and J by 1 base, leaving 13 bases between them. This chain's CDR3 is CAWSALTKHNYGYTF. Here the CDR3 DNA reads TGTGCCTGGAGTGCTCTTACAAAGCATAACTATGGCTACACCTTC. Based on the CDR3 plus reference TRBV30 and TRBJ1-2, the full variable domain is SQTIHQWPATLVQPVGSPLSLECTVEGTSNPNLYWYRQAAGRGLQLLFYSVGIGQISSEVPQNLSASRPQDRQFILSSKKLLLSDSGFYLCAWSALTKHNYGYTFGSGTRLTVV.

V and J are TRBV27 and TRBJ2-5, with D possibly TRBD1 on 6 matching bases. The CDR3 has 15 residues. Germline assignment: CDR1 MNHEY and CDR2 SMNVEV (reference sequence). Trimming removed 2 bases from V and 2 bases from J, with 12 bases in between. The CDR3 protein is CASSLIQGRQETQYF. CDR3 bases: TGTGCCAGCAGTTTAATACAGGGACGTCAAGAGACCCAGTACTTC.

The chain links TRBV12-3 or TRBV12-4 to TRBJ2-3, with D tentatively TRBD2 (5 bases). V was cut by 5 bases and J by 6 bases, with 6 bases left in between. The CDR3 is 11 amino acids. The CDR3 region has the DNA TGTGCCAGCAGTCCGGGGGATACGCAGTATTTT. Its protein is CASSPGDTQYF.

The chain recombines TRBV4-3 with TRBJ2-1; tentative D call: TRBD2 (6 bases). The CDR3 extends over 16 amino acids. CDR1 LGHNA and CDR2 YSLEER come from the germline V gene. The germline V and J ends were trimmed by 0 bases and 5 bases, with 14 bases remaining between them. In DNA, the CDR3 is TGCGCCAGCAGCCAAGATTGGAGGGGTGTCCACAATGAGCAGTTCTTC. The encoded protein is CASSQDWRGVHNEQFF.

A remark on this clone: Other nucleotide sequences from this sample produce the same CDR3. The V call is TRBV15, the J call TRBJ2-7; unclear D gene. CDR1 and CDR2 (germline): LNHNV, YYDKDF (reference sequence). V lost 0 bases, J lost 3 bases, and 6 bases lay in between. CDR3 length equals 13 residues. DNA for the CDR3: TGTGCCACCAGCAGAGATCCCAGCTACGAGCAGTACTTC. It encodes CATSRDPSYEQYF. Full variable domain (rest looked up from reference TRBV15 and TRBJ2-7): DAMVIQNPRYQVTQFGKPVTLSCSQTLNHNVMYWYQQKSSQAPKLLFHYYDKDFNNEADTPDNFQSRRPNTSFCFLDIRSPGLGDTAMYLCATSRDPSYEQYFGPGTRLTVT.

The CDR3 DNA sequence: TGTGCCAGCAGCCCGCTACAGGGTGGCGGTGGCTACACCTTC. As protein: CASSPLQGGGGYTF. The V and J genes are TRBV3-1 (or the pseudogene TRBV3-2) and TRBJ1-2; tentative D call: TRBD1 (6 bases). The CDR3 is 14 residues long. The V and J ends lost 4 bases and 7 bases respectively, with 16 bases between them. Per germline, CDR1 LGHDT and CDR2 YNNKEL (reference sequence).

A single count supports this clone. This sequence joins TRBV21-1 and TRBJ1-5. TRBV21-1 is a known pseudogene. This CDR3 is 14 amino acids long. The CDR3 DNA reads TGTGCCAGCAGCAAAGTTCCGGGGTGTCAGCCCCAGCATTTT. Protein product: CASSKVPGCQPQHF.

The genes are TRBV2 and TRBJ2-7, with 7 bases lining up with TRBD1. The CDR3 length is 12 residues. Germline V gene sequence: CDR1 SNHLY, CDR2 FYNNEI. V lost 7 bases, J lost 4 bases, and 4 bases stayed unmatched. CDR3 sequence reads: CASKYRGYEQYF. CDR3 DNA: TGTGCCAGCAAGTACAGGGGTTACGAGCAGTACTTC.

This chain uses TRBV10-3 with TRBJ2-1; TRBD1 matches at 10 bases. This CDR3 spans 14 amino acids. Germline CDR1 ENHRY, CDR2 SYGVKD. The V segment lost 6 bases and the J segment 12 bases; nucleotides outside the gene matches: 11. This CDR3 is CAISGTGESGGQFF. DNA for the CDR3: TGTGCCATCAGCGGGACAGGGGAATCGGGTGGGCAGTTCTTC.

The CDR3 DNA reads as TGTGCCAGTAGTCTCCGACAGGGGAGGCGCACTGAAGCTTTCTTT. The encoded protein is CASSLRQGRRTEAFF. The chain recombines TRBV19 with TRBJ1-1; 8 nucleotides line up with TRBD1. The CDR3 extends over 15 amino acids. CDR1 is LNHDA and CDR2 is SQIVND in the germline V gene (reference sequence). Trimming cost V 5 bases and J 4 bases; bases outside gene matches: 9.

The chain employs TRBV5-6 and TRBJ2-3; a weak D match, TRBD1 (6 bases). Germline V gives CDR1 SGHDT, CDR2 YYEEEE. Trimming removed 2 bases from V and 2 bases from J, with 21 bases in between. The CDR3 is 18 amino acids. CDR3 coding DNA: TGTGCCAGCAGCTTCCTGGGGGCCGGGACCTCTGCCACAGATACGCAGTATTTT. Amino acids: CASSFLGAGTSATDTQYF.

The V gene is TRBV7-2, the J gene TRBJ2-1; 15 bases are shared with TRBD2. Trimming cost V 5 bases and J 8 bases; bases outside gene matches: 4. The germline V gene has CDR1 SGHTA and CDR2 FQGNSA. The CDR3 has 15 residues. The CDR3 DNA follows: TGTGCCAGCAGCCCGGGACTAGCGGGGGGTGATGAGCAGTTCTTC. It is translated as CASSPGLAGGDEQFF.

J is TRBJ2-7 and V is TRBV30, with unresolved D. Looked up from germline, CDR1 is GTSNPN and CDR2 is SVGIG (reference sequence). The CDR3 runs to 14 residues. V was clipped by 0 bases and J by 7 bases, with 16 bases between them. The CDR3 is CAWSVLPGWGEQYF. CDR3 nucleotide sequence: TGTGCCTGGAGTGTGTTGCCAGGTTGGGGTGAGCAGTACTTC.

This rearrangement joins TRBV3-1 (or the pseudogene TRBV3-2) to TRBJ2-7, with TRBD1 matching 11 bases. This CDR3 is 16 amino acids long. Germline lookup yields CDR1 LGHDT and CDR2 YNNKEL (reference sequence). The J segment lost 6 bases and the V segment lost 1 base, leaving 8 bases of the junction unmatched. The CDR3, as DNA: TGTGCCAGCAGCCAAGCTAGGACAGGGGGCATAGGCGAGCAGTACTTC. Protein: CASSQARTGGIGEQYF.

Remarks on this clone: The identical CDR3 is also encoded by other nucleotide sequences in the sample. This rearrangement joins TRBV30 to TRBJ1-5; unclear D gene. Per the germline V gene, CDR1 is GTSNPN and CDR2 is SVGIG (reference sequence). V was pared by 1 base and J by 4 bases, with 8 bases between. The CDR3 sequence is 13 residues long. CDR3 sequence (DNA): TGTGCCTGGAGTGAAGGAGGAAATCAGCCCCAGCATTTT. Its translation is CAWSEGGNQPQHF. Variable domain in full (rest from reference TRBV30 and TRBJ1-5): SQTIHQWPATLVQPVGSPLSLECTVEGTSNPNLYWYRQAAGRGLQLLFYSVGIGQISSEVPQNLSASRPQDRQFILSSKKLLLSDSGFYLCAWSEGGNQPQHFGDGTRLSIL.

This chain connects TRBV20-1 to TRBJ1-1; the D gene is possibly TRBD1 (6 bases). Germline lookup yields CDR1 DFQATT and CDR2 SNEGSKA (reference sequence). The V gene lost 3 bases and the J gene lost 4 bases, with 18 bases spanning the gap. The CDR3 sequence is 15 residues long. CDR3 loop: CSASTGTKVLTEAFF. CDR3 DNA: TGCAGTGCTAGTACAGGGACCAAAGTTCTCACTGAAGCTTTCTTT.

This chain uses TRBV27 with TRBJ2-1; TRBD2 matches 13 bases. The trim removed 7 bases at V and 8 bases at J, leaving 14 bases unmatched. Germline CDR1 MNHEY, CDR2 SMNVEV (reference sequence). CDR3 length equals 17 residues. DNA for the CDR3: TGTGCCAGCAACCCGACTAGCGGGGGGCCACTTCCCCATGAGCAGTTCTTC. Translating it yields CASNPTSGGPLPHEQFF.

This clone was counted ten times or more. J is TRBJ2-2 and V is TRBV6-4, with 7 bases identical to TRBD2. After removal of 2 bases from V and 0 bases from J, the junction contained 0 bases not matched to a gene. Looked up from germline, CDR1 is MRHNA and CDR2 is SNTAGT. CDR3 size: 15 residues. The CDR3 nucleotides read TGTGCCAGCAGTGACGGACTAGCGAACACCGGGGAGCTGTTTTTT. The encoded protein is CASSDGLANTGELFF.

Regarding this clone: Additional DNA sequences in this sample encode the identical CDR3. This chain joins TRBV5-5 and TRBJ2-7; D not resolved. CDR3 size: 11 residues. The germline gives CDR1 SGHKS, CDR2 YYEKEE (reference sequence). Trimming stripped 0 bases from V and 6 bases from J, with 4 bases between. CDR3 sequence: CASSLVGEQYF. DNA of the CDR3: TGTGCCAGCAGCTTGGTGGGCGAGCAGTACTTC.

The CDR3, as DNA: TGCAGCGTTGATAGTGGGGCCTACGAGCAGTACTTC. It is translated as CSVDSGAYEQYF. This sequence joins TRBV29-1 and TRBJ2-7; D unclear. In germline, CDR1 is SQVTM, CDR2 ANQGSEA. Trimming pared 3 bases from V and 2 bases from J, leaving 8 bases between. This CDR3 is 12 amino acids long.

This chain uses TRBV5-1 with TRBJ2-7, with 7 bases that match TRBD1. Per germline, CDR1 SGHRS and CDR2 YFSETQ. V lost 3 bases, J lost 5 bases, and 5 bases stayed unmatched. The CDR3 sequence is 13 residues long. CDR3 nucleotide sequence: TGCGCCAGCAGCTCGGGACAGTTTGACGAGCAGTACTTC. It encodes CASSSGQFDEQYF.

The chain uses TRBV18 and TRBJ2-2, with 9 bases aligning to TRBD1. Per germline, CDR1 KGHSH and CDR2 LQKENI. This CDR3 has 16 residues. V was clipped by 0 bases and J by 4 bases; unmatched bases: 3. The CDR3 sequence is CASSPPGQGPTGELFF. The CDR3 DNA sequence: TGTGCCAGCTCACCACCGGGACAGGGCCCCACCGGGGAGCTGTTTTTT. Based on the CDR3 plus reference TRBV18 and TRBJ2-2, the full variable domain is NAGVMQNPRHLVRRRGQEARLRCSPMKGHSHVYWYRQLPEEGLKFMVYLQKENIIDESGMPKERFSAEFPKEGPSILRIQQVVRGDSAAYFCASSPPGQGPTGELFFGEGSRLTVL.

Regarding this clone: This sample includes further DNA sequences coding for the same CDR3. V gene TRBV5-4 combines with J gene TRBJ2-3; 9 bases are a match to TRBD1. CDR1 SGHNT and CDR2 YYREEE come from the germline V gene (reference sequence). V dropped 4 bases and J dropped 6; count of bases not matched to a gene: 3. The CDR3 totals 13 residues. As DNA, the CDR3 is TGTGCCAGCAGCCTACAGGGGGCGGATACGCAGTATTTT. The encoded protein is CASSLQGADTQYF.